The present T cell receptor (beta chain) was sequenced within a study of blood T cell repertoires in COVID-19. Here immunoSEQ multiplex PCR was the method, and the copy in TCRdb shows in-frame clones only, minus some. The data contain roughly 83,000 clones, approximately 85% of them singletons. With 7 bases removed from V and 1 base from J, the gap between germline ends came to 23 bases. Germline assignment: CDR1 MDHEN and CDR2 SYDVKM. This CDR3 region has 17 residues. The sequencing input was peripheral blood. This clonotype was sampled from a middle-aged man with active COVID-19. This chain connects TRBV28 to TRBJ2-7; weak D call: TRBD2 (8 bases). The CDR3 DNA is TGTGCCAGCACCCGGGAGGGGGCCGGCGGGGGATCCTACGAGCAGTACTTC. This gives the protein CASTREGAGGGSYEQYF.